This T cell receptor beta chain was captured by sequencing in a study of patients and donors after allogeneic stem cell transplantation. One entry per CDR3 protein results from TCRdb running MiXCR on the RT-PCR reads. This sample has about a million distinct CDR3 sequences, with around 17% found just once. The CDR3 is made up of 14 amino acids. V lost 6 bases, J lost 0 bases, and 12 bases lay in between. The germline V gene encodes CDR1 SNHLY and CDR2 FYNNEI. The chain employs TRBV2 and TRBJ2-7; weak D call: TRBD2 (6 bases). The sequenced sample was blood, either unsorted or a sorted T cell fraction (not recorded which). The receptor was isolated from a human donor who was either an allogeneic HSCT recipient or a stem cell or donor lymphocyte infusion donor (not recorded which). It is not recorded whose cells these are; they may come from a transplant donor. CDR3 region: CASRPGLHSYEQYF. Here the CDR3 DNA reads TGTGCCAGCAGACCGGGACTGCACTCCTACGAGCAGTACTTC.